This entry features one TCR beta chain sequence. Its antigen is unidentified. The individuals who served as donors were healthy Caucasians living in Russia, aged about 6 to 100. PBMCs numbering at least 6 million were isolated per sample. This sample was taken from a study of blood T cells in healthy people across ages. Findings and limits, study-wide: Roughly linearly, TCR beta diversity per million T cells fell as age increased. The long-lived group displayed more naive CD4+ cells, plus higher diversity, than the aged donors did.

A second roughly 6 to 11 cycle PCR used barcoded and J-beta primers. TCRdb processed the 5' RACE reads anew with MiXCR; each CDR3 protein has one entry. Among a few hundred thousand distinct CDR3 sequences, 50% to 60% were seen once, and the ten largest hold 51%. This CDR3 is built from 12 residues. Germline V lookup: CDR1 SGHRS, CDR2 YFSETQ. The germline V and J ends were trimmed by 2 bases and 5 bases, with 5 bases remaining between them. This sequence originates from a man in his sixties in good health. Sequencing was done on a sample of blood. The chain carries TRBV5-1 and TRBJ2-1; D is unclear. CDR3 in amino acids: CASSFSNNEQFF. The CDR3 region has the DNA TGCGCCAGCAGCTTTTCCAACAATGAGCAGTTCTTC.